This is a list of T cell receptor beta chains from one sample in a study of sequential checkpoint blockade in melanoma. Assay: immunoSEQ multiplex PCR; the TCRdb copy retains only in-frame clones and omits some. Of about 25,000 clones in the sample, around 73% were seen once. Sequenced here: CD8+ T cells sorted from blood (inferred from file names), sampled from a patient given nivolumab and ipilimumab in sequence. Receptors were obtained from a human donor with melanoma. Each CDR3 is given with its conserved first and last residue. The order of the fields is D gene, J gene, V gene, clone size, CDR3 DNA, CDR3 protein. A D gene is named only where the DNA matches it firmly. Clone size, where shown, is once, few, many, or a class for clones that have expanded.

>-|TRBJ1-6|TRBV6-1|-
TGTGCCAGCAGGCAGGTACAACCCCTCCACTTT
CASRQVQPLHF
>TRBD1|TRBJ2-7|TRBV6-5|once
TGTGCCAGCAGTTACTTCGGACAGGGCTACGAGCAGTACTTC
CASSYFGQGYEQYF
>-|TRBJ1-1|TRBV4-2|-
TGTGCCAGCAGCCGCAGGGGTGCGACTGAAGCTTTCTTT
CASSRRGATEAFF
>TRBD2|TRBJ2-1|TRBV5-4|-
TGTGCCAGCAGCTTTCCGGGGGGGAGCTCCTACAATGAGCAGTTCTTC
CASSFPGGSSYNEQFF
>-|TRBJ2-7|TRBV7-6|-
TGTGCCAGCAGCTTAGACAGCTCCTACGAGCAGTACTTC
CASSLDSSYEQYF
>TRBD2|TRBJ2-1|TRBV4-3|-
TGCGCCAGCAGCCAGGCGCCGGGACTAGCGGGAAATGAGCAGTTCTTC
CASSQAPGLAGNEQFF
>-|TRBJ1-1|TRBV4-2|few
TGTGCCAGCAGCCAAGAAGACCACTCCAGGGCGGAAGCTTTCTTT
CASSQEDHSRAEAFF
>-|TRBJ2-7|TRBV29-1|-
TGCAGCGTTGAAGGGAGAGACTACGAGCAGTACTTC
CSVEGRDYEQYF
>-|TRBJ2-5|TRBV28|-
TGTGCCAGCAGTTCCCAGGAGACCCAGTACTTC
CASSSQETQYF
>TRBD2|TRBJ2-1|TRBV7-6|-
TGTGCCAGCAGCGTTAGCGGGAGTTCCTACAATGAGCAGTTCTTC
CASSVSGSSYNEQFF
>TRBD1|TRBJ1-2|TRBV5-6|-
TGTGCCACCCGAGAACAGGGGGCATTCGATGGCTACACCTTC
CATREQGAFDGYTF
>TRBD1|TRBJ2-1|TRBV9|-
TGTGCCAGCAGCGTTGGGACAGGGGACGGGTATGAGCAGTTCTTC
CASSVGTGDGYEQFF
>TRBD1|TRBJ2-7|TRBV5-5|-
TGTGCCAGCAGCTTGCACAGGGGAAACGAGCAGTACTTC
CASSLHRGNEQYF
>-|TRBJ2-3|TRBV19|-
TGTGCCAGTAGTATGAAGCCGGGACTCTTCAGCACAGATACGCAGTATTTT
CASSMKPGLFSTDTQYF
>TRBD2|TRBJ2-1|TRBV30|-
TGTGCCGGGGGACTAGCGGGAGGGGGTGAGCAGTTCTTC
CAGGLAGGGEQFF
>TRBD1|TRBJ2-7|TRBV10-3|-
TGTGCCATCAGCTCCGGGACAGGGCTAAGGGAGCAGTACTTC
CAISSGTGLREQYF
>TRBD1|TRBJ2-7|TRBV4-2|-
TGTGCCAGCAGCCAAGTCGACAGGGCTCCCTACGAGCAGTACTTC
CASSQVDRAPYEQYF
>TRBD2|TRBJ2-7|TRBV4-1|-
TGCGCCAGCAGCCAAGAGGGGTTAGCGGGACTAGGGTCGGACGAGCAGTACTTC
CASSQEGLAGLGSDEQYF
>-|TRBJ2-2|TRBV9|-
TGTGCCAGCAGCGTATATACAGGGAACACCGGGGAGCTGTTTTTT
CASSVYTGNTGELFF
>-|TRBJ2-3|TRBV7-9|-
TGTGCCAGCAGCCTAAGCGGGTTTAGCACAGATACGCAGTATTTT
CASSLSGFSTDTQYF
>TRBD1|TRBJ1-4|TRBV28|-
TGTGCCAGCAGTTCGGCTACAGGGGATGAAAAACTGTTTTTT
CASSSATGDEKLFF
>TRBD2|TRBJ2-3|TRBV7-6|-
TGTGCCAGCAGCTTCAGGCTAGCGGGGTCGCATACGCAGTATTTT
CASSFRLAGSHTQYF
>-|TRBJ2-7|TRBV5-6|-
TGTGCCAGCACCCTCTGGGGCACTGCCCACGAGCAGTACTTC
CASTLWGTAHEQYF
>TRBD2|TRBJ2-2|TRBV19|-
TGTGCCAGTAGCTGGAATAGCGGGAGAAGGAGTAGGGACACCGGGGAGCTGTTTTTT
CASSWNSGRRSRDTGELFF
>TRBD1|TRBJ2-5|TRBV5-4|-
TGTGCCAGCAGCCCGTACAGGGGGGCTGAGGAGCAGTACTTC
CASSPYRGAEEQYF
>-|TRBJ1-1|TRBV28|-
TGTGCCAGCAGTCTTGACTGGAATGAAGCTTTCTTT
CASSLDWNEAFF
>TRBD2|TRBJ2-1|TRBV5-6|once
TGTGCCAGCAGCCGGACTAGTAGCGCCTACAATGAGCAGTTCTTC
CASSRTSSAYNEQFF
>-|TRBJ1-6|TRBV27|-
TGTGCCAGCAGTTTATCCAATAATTCACCCCTCCACTTT
CASSLSNNSPLHF
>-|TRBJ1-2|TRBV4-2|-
TGTGCCAGCAGCCAAGGAACAGGGTCGGGGTATGGCTACACCTTC
CASSQGTGSGYGYTF
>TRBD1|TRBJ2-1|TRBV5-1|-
TGCGCCAGCAGCTGGACAGGGTTCAATGAGCAGTTCTTC
CASSWTGFNEQFF
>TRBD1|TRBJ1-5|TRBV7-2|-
TGTGCCAGCAGCCTGACAGGGGGAGGCAATCAGCCCCAGCATTTT
CASSLTGGGNQPQHF
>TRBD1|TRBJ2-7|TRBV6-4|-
TGTGCCAGCAGTGACTCCGGGACAGGGGTTTTCGAGCAGTACTTC
CASSDSGTGVFEQYF
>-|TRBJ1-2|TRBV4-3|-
TGCGCCAGCAGCCAAGCCTGGACATCTAACTATGGCTACACCTTC
CASSQAWTSNYGYTF
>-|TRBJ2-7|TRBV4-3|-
TGCGCCAGCAGCCAAGATTACATGTCCCTTCCCTACGAGCAGTACTTC
CASSQDYMSLPYEQYF
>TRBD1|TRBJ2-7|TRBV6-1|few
TGTGCCAGCAGCCAGAGGGACAGTATCTCCTACGAGCAGTACTTC
CASSQRDSISYEQYF
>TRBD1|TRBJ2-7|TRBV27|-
TGTGCCAGCAGCCCTCGACCGGGACAGGGGAACGAGCAGTACTTC
CASSPRPGQGNEQYF
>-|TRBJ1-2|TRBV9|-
TGTGCCAGCCGTATGGGGCGCTCGGATGGCTACACCTTC
CASRMGRSDGYTF
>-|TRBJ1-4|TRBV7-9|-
TGTGCCAGCAGCTATACAGGGTCAGGAAAACTGTTTTTT
CASSYTGSGKLFF
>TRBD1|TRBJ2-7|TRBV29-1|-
TGCAGCGTTATAGACAGGGATTCCTACGAGCAGTACTTC
CSVIDRDSYEQYF
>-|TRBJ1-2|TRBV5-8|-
TGTGCCAGCAGCTTGGCTCTTGTCATCGGGATTATTGGAGGCTACACCTTC
CASSLALVIGIIGGYTF
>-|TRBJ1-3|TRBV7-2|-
TGTGCCAGCAGCCCAGTTGGAGGGGTGGGGAACACCATATATTTT
CASSPVGGVGNTIYF
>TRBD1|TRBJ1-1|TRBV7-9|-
TGTGCCAGCAGCACTGGGACAGGGAGAACTGAAGCTTTCTTT
CASSTGTGRTEAFF